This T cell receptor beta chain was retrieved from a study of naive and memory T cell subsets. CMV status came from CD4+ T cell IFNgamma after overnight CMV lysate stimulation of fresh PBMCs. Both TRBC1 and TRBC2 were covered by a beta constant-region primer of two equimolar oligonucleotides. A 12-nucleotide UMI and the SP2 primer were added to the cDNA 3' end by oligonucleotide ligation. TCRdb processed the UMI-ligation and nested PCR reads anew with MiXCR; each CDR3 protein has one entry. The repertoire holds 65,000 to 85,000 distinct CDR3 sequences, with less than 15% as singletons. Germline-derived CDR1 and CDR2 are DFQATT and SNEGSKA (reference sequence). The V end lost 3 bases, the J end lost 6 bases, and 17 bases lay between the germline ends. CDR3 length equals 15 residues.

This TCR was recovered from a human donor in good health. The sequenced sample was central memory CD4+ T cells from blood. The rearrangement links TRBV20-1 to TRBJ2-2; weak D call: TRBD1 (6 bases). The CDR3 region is CSARPTGKLAGELFF. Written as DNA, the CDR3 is TGCAGTGCTAGGCCCACAGGGAAACTTGCCGGGGAGCTGTTTTTT.